This TCR beta chain was captured in a study of blood T cells in healthy people across ages. Study-wide results and limits: Greater diversity and more naive CD4+ cells were seen in long-lived donors than in aged donors.

Combining a sample-barcoded 5' primer with a J-beta primer mix, a second PCR ran for roughly 7 to 12 cycles. One entry per CDR3 protein, called by TCRdb with MiXCR from the 5' RACE reads. The sample records approximately 600,000 distinct CDR3 sequences, 45% to 65% being singletons. Concerning this clonotype: What it recognizes is unknown.

The ends were cut back, 10 bases at V and 7 bases at J, with 11 bases in the middle. There are 11 residues in the CDR3. The germline V gene encodes CDR1 ENHRY and CDR2 SYGVKD. This TCR was recovered from a man in his 60s in good health. The V and J genes are TRBV10-3 and TRBJ2-1; D gene unclear. The specimen sequenced was blood. The CDR3 here is CATRLVNEQFF. Here the CDR3 DNA reads TGTGCCACTCGCCTGGTAAATGAGCAGTTCTTC.